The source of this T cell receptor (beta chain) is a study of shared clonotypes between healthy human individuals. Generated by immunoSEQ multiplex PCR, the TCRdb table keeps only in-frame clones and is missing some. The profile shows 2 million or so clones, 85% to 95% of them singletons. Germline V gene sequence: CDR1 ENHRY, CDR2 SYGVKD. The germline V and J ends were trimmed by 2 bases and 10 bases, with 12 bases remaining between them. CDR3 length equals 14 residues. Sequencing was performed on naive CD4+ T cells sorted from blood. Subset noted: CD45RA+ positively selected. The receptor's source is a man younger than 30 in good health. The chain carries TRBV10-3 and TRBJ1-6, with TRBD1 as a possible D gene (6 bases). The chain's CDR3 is CAISEGGDRSPLHF. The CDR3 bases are TGTGCCATCAGTGAGGGGGGCGATAGGTCACCCCTCCACTTT.